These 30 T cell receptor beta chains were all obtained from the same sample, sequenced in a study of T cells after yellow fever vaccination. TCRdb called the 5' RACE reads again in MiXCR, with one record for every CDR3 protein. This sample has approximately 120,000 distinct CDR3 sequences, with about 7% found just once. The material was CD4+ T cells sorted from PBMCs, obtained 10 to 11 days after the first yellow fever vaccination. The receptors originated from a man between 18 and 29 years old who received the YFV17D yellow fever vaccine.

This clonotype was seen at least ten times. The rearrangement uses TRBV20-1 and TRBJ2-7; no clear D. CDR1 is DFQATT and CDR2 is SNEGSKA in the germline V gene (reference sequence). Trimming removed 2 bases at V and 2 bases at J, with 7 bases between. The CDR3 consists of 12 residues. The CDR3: CSARSPPYEQYV. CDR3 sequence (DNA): TGCAGTGCTAGATCCCCACCCTACGAGCAGTACGTC.

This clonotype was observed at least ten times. CDR3 sequence reads: CASSPLPRAGGTETQYF. CDR3 coding DNA: TGTGCCAGCAGTCCCCTCCCTCGGGCAGGGGGCACAGAGACCCAGTACTTC. The chain employs TRBV27 and TRBJ2-5, with TRBD1 matching 8 bases. Germline values: CDR1 MNHEY, CDR2 SMNVEV (reference sequence). V dropped 5 bases and J dropped 4; count of bases not matched to a gene: 15. The length of the CDR3 is 17 residues.

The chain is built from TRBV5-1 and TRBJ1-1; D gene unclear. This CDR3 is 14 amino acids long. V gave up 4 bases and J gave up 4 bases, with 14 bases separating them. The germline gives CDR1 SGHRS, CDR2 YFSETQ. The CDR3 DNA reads TGCGCCAGCAGCCCCCTGGTCGGTAGCACTGAAGCTTTCTTT. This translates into CASSPLVGSTEAFF.

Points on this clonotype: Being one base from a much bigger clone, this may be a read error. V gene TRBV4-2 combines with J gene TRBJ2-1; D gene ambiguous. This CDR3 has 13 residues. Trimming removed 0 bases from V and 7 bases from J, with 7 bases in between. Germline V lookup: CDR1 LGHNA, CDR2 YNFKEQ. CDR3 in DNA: TGTGCCAGCAGCCAAGAATATTCAAATGAGCAGTTCTTC. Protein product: CASSQEYSNEQFF.

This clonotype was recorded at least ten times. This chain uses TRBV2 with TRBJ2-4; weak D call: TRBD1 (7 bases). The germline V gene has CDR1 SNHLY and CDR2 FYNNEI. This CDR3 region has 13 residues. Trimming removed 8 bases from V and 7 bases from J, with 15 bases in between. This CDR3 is CASGLAGGNIQYF. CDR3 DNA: TGTGCCAGCGGGCTGGCAGGGGGGAACATTCAGTACTTC.

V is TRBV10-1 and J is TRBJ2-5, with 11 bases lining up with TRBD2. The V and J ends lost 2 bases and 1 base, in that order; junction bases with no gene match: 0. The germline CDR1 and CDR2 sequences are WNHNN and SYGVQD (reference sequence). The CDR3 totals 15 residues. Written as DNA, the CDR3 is TGCGCCAGCAGTGAGACTAGCGGGGGCCAAGAGACCCAGTACTTC. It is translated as CASSETSGGQETQYF.

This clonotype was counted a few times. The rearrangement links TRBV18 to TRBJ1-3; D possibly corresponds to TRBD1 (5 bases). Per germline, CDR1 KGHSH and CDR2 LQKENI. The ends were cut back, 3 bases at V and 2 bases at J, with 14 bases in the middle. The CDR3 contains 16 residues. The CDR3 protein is CASSPYPGRTGNTIYF. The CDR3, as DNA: TGTGCCAGCTCACCTTACCCGGGACGGACTGGAAACACCATATATTTT.

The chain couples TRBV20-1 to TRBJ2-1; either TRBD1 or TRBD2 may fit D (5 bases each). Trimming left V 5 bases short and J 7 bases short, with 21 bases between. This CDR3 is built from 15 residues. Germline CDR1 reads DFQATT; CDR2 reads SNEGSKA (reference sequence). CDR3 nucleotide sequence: TGCAGTGCTCAAAGCCCGAAGGGGACGGGAAATGAGCAGTTCTTC. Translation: CSAQSPKGTGNEQFF.

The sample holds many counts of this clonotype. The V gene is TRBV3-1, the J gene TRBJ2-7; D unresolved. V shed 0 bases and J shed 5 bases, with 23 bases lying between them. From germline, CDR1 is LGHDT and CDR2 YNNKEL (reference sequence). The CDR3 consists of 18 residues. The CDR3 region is CASSQDDPRTSTPDEQYF. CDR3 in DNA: TGTGCCAGCAGCCAAGATGATCCGAGGACCTCCACCCCCGACGAGCAGTACTTC.

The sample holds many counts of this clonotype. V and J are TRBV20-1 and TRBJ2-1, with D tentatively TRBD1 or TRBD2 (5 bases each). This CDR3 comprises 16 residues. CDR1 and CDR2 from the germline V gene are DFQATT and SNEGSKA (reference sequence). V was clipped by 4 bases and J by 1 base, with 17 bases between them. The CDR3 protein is CSAIDRDGESYNEQFF. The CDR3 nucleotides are TGCAGTGCTATTGATCGGGACGGGGAATCCTACAATGAGCAGTTCTTC.

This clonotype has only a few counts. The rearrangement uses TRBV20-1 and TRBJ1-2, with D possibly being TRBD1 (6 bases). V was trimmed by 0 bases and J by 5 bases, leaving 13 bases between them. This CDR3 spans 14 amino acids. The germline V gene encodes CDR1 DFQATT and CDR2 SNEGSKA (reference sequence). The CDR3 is CSAREAGTIYGYTF. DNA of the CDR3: TGCAGTGCTAGAGAGGCCGGGACAATTTATGGCTACACCTTC.

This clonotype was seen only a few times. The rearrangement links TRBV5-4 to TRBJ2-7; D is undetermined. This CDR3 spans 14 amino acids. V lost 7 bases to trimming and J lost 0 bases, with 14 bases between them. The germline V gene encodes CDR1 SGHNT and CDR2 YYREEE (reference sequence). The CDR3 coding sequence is TGTGCCAGCTCTACGGCGCCGTACTCCTACGAGCAGTACGTC. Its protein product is CASSTAPYSYEQYV.

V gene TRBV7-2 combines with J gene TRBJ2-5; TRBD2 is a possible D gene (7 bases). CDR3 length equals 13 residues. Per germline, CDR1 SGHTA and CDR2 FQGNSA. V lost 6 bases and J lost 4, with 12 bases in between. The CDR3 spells CASRQRGGETQYF. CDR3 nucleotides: TGTGCCAGCAGACAAAGGGGGGGAGAGACCCAGTACTTC.

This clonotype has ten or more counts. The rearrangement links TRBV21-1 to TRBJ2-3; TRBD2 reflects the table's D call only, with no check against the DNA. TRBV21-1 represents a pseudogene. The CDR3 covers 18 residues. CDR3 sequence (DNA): TGTGCCAGCAGCACACAGGGGACTAGCCCAACTAGCACAGATACGCAGTATTTT. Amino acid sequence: CASSTQGTSPTSTDTQYF.

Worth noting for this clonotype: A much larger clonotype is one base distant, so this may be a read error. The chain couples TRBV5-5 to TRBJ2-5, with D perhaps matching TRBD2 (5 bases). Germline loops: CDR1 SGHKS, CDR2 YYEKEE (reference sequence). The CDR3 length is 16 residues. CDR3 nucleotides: TGTGTCAGCAGCTTGGATGAGGGAGTTTTAGGGGAGACCCAGTACTTC. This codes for CVSSLDEGVLGETQYF.

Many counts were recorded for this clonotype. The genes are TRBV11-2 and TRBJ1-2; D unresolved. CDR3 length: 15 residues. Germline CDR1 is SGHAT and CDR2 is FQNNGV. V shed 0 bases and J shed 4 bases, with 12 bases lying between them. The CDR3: CASSLEPGPFYGYTF. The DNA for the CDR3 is TGTGCCAGCAGCTTAGAGCCCGGTCCCTTCTATGGCTACACCTTC.

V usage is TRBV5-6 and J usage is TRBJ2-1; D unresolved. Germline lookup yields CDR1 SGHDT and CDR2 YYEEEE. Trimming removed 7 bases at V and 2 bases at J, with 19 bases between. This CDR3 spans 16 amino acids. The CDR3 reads CASGPGLLFTYNEQFF. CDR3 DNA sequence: TGTGCCAGCGGCCCCGGGCTTCTCTTCACCTACAATGAGCAGTTCTTC.

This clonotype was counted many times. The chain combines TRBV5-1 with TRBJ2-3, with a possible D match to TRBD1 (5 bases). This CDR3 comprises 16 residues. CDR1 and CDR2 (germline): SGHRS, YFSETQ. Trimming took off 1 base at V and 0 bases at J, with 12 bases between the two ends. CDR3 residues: CASSLQGTPSTDTQYF. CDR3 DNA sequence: TGCGCCAGCAGCTTGCAGGGAACACCTAGCACAGATACGCAGTATTTT.

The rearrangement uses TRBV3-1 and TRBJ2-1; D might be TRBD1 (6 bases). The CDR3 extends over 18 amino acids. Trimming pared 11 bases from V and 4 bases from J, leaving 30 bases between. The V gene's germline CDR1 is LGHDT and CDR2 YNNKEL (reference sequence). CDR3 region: CACTQERRWGPTYNEQFF. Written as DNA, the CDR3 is TGTGCCTGCACCCAGGAAAGGAGGTGGGGGCCTACATACAATGAGCAGTTCTTC.

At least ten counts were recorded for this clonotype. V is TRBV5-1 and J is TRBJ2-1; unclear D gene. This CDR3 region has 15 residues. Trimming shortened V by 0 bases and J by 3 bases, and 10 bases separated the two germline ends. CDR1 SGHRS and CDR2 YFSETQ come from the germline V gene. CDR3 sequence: CASSLALGNYNEQFF. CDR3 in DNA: TGCGCCAGCAGCTTGGCCCTAGGAAACTACAATGAGCAGTTCTTC.

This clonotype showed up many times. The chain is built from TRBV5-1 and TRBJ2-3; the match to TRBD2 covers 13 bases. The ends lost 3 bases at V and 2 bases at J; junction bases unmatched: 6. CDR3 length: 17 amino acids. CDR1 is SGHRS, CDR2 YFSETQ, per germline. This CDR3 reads CASSSLTSGGTTDTQYF. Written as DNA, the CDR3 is TGCGCCAGCAGCTCCTTGACTAGCGGGGGGACCACAGATACGCAGTATTTT.

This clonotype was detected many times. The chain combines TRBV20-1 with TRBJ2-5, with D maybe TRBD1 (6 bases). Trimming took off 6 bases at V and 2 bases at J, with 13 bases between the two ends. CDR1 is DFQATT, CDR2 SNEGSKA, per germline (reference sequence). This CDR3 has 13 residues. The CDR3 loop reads CSAPLRGQETQYF. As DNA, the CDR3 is TGCAGTGCCCCTCTCAGGGGTCAAGAGACCCAGTACTTC.

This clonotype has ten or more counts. The CDR3 DNA reads as TGTGCCAGCAGCTTAGACAGTACCTCGGATTCACCCCTCCACTTT. It yields the protein CASSLDSTSDSPLHF. The chain is built from TRBV5-4 and TRBJ1-6, with a possible D match to TRBD1 (5 bases). With 2 bases removed from V and 8 bases from J, the gap between germline ends came to 14 bases. The length of the CDR3 is 15 residues. CDR1 is SGHNT, CDR2 YYREEE, per germline (reference sequence).

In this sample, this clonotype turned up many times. The CDR3 spells CASSTDRANQPQHF. For the CDR3, the DNA is TGTGCCAGCAGCACCGACAGGGCCAATCAGCCCCAGCATTTT. The V and J genes are TRBV7-9 and TRBJ1-5; 7 bases map to TRBD1. Germline V CDR1 and CDR2: SEHNR, FQNEAQ (reference sequence). The CDR3 consists of 14 residues. The V gene end was trimmed by 5 bases and the J gene end by 3 bases; junction bases not matched to a gene: 4.

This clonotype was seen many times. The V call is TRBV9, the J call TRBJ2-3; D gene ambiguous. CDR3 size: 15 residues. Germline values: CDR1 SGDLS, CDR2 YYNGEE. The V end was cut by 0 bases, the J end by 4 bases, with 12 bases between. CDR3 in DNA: TGTGCCAGCAGCGTAGGTCCGTGGGCTCCAGATACGCAGTATTTT. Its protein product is CASSVGPWAPDTQYF. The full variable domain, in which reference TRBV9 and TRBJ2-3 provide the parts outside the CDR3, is DSGVTQTPKHLITATGQRVTLRCSPRSGDLSVYWYQQSLDQGLQFLIQYYNGEERAKGNILERFSAQQFPDLHSELNLSSLELGDSALYFCASSVGPWAPDTQYFGPGTRLTVL.

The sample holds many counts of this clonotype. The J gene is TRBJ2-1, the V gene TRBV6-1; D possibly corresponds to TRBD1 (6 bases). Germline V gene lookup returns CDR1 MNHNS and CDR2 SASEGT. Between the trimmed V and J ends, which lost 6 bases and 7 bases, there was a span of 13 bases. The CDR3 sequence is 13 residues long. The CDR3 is CASRFVQGNEQFF. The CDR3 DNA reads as TGTGCCAGCAGGTTCGTACAGGGAAATGAGCAGTTCTTC.

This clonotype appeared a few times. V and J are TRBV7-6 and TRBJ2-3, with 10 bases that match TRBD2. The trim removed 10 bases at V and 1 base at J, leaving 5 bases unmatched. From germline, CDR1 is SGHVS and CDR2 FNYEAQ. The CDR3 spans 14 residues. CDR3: CATRAGGGTDTQYF. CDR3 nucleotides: TGTGCCACCAGAGCGGGGGGGGGCACAGATACGCAGTATTTT.

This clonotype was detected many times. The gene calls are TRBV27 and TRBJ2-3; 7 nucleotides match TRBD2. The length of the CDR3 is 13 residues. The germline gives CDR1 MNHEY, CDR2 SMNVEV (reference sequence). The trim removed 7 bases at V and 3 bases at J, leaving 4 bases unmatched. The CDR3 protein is CASMGGGTDTQYF. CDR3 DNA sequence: TGTGCCAGCATGGGGGGGGGAACAGATACGCAGTATTTT.

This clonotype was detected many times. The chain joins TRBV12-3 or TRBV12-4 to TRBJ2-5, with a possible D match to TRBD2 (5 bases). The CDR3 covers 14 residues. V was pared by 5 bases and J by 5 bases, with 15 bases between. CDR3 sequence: CASSAWTGYETQYF. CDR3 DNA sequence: TGTGCCAGCAGTGCCTGGACTGGTTATGAGACCCAGTACTTC.

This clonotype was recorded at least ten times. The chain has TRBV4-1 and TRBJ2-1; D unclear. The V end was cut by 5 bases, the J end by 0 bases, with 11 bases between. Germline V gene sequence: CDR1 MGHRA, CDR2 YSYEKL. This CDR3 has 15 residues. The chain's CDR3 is CASSAVWISYNEQFF. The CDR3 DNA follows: TGCGCCAGCAGCGCCGTATGGATCTCCTACAATGAGCAGTTCTTC.